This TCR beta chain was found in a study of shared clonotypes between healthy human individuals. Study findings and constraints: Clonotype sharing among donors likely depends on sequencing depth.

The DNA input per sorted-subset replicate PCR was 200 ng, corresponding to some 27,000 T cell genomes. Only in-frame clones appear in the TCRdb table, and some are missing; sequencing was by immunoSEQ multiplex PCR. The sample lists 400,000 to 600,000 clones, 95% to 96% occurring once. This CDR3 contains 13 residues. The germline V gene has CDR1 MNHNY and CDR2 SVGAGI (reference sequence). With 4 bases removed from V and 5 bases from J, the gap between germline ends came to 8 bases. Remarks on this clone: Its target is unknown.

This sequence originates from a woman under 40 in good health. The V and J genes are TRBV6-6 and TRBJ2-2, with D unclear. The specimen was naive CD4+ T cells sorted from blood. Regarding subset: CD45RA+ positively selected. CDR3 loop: CASSSSRTGELFF. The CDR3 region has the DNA TGTGCCAGCAGTTCCTCGAGAACCGGGGAGCTGTTTTTT.